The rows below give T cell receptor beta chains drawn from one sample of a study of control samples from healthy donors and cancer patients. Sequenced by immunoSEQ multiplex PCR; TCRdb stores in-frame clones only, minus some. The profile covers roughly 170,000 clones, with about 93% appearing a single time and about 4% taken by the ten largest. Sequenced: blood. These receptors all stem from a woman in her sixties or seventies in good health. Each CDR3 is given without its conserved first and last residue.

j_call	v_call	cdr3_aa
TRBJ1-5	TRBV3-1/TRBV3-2	ASSTGQSGAGQPQH
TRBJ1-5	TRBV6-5	ASSYSGPSVQPQH
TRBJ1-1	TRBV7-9	ASSLASDTEAF
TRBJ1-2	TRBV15	ATSRDREKGGGYT
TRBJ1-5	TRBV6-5	ASSYGGGYNQPQH
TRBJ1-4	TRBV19	ASSTGTYEKLF
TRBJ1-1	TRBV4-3	ASSQGRAGDTEAF
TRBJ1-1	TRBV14	ASSQVSAEAF
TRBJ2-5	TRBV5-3	ARSSRRDRGQETQY
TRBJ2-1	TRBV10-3	AINNGQAQHNEQF
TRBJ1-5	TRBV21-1	ASSNRDRGDYQPQH
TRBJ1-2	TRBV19	ASSRAQELRDGYT
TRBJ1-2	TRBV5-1	ASSSVQGAGYGYT
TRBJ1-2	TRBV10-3	AISESGPKQGQYNYGYT
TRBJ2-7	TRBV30	AWSIGYEQY
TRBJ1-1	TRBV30	AWSVGRETEAF
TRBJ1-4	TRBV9	ASSGRTGNEKLF
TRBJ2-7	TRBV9	ASSTIAGSYEQY
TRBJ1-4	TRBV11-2	ASSLDRKLELF
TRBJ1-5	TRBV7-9	ASSSTGDNQPQH
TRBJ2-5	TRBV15	ATSRDLIVVRLAGGETQY
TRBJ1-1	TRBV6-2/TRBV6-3	ASSYEGDTEAF
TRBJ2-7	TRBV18	ASSGSGGPYEQY
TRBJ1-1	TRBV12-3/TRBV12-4	ASSFSANTEAF
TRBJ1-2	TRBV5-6	ASTTRRGFYGYT
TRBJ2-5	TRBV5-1	ASSLPGPSQETQY
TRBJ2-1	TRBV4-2	ASSQDGLAGGGRKQF
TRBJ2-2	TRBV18	ASSPRVDLGRELF
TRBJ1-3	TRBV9	ASSGRTGRPGNTIY
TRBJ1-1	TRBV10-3	AITPSGANTEAF
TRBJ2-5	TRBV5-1	ASSWGDGQETQY
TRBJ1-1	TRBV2	ASSVDRVNTEAF
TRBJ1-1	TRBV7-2	ASSRTAVNTEAF
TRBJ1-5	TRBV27	ASSLRISNQPQH
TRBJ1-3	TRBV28	ASSSTFERNTIY
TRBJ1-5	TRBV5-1	ASSSGSNQPQH
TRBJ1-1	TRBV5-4	ASSRGTGEAF
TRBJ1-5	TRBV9	ASNLPQH
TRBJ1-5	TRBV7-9	ASSLESDQPQH
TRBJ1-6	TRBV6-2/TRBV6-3	ASSYFRADSPPH
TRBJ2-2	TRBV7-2	ASSFTRGTGELF
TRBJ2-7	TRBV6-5	ARILAGGNYEQY
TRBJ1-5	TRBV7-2	ASSLMQGASQPQH